This T cell receptor (beta chain) was identified in a study of T cells in tumors after PD-1 blockade. Whole-study context: Each patient got pembrolizumab 200 mg every 3 weeks or cemiplimab 350 mg every 2 weeks. Blood samples averaged around 120,000 templates (range about 21,000-257,772) and some 35,000 unique clonotypes. Some patients also took daily vismodegib 150 mg during anti-PD-1 treatment.

The length of the CDR3 is 17 residues. The V gene end was trimmed by 4 bases and the J gene end by 4 bases; junction bases not matched to a gene: 4. Looked up from germline, CDR1 is SGHNT and CDR2 is YYREEE (reference sequence). Sequencing was performed with immunoSEQ multiplex PCR; in TCRdb, only in-frame clones are kept and a portion is missing. The sample has around 46,000 clones; roughly 79% are singletons. The sequencing used PBMCs, collected before anti-PD-1 treatment. This sequence originates from a human donor with basal cell carcinoma. The chain joins TRBV5-4 to TRBJ2-2, with 16 bases fitting TRBD2. This CDR3 reads CASSGTSGRASTGELFF. The DNA for the CDR3 is TGTGCCAGCAGCGGGACTAGCGGGAGGGCCAGCACCGGGGAGCTGTTTTTT.